This TCR beta chain emerged from a study of blood T cell repertoires in COVID-19 (dated by TCRdb to the early 2020s). For the study in its entirety: Samples covering the acute and convalescent phases of COVID-19 were provided by collaborators in the United States, Italy and Spain. The prospective study material was composed of cDNA or gDNA derived from T cells, B-cell-depleted T cells, or PBMCs. The dataset comprised deeply sampled blood TCRbeta repertoires from subjects exposed to, actively infected with, or recovered from COVID-19. The repertoires were released in a freely available public database intended as a resource for research on the immune response to SARS-CoV-2. The samples were drawn from two sources: the first 160 participants of the ongoing ImmuneRACE study, and 1,200 or so subjects contributed by 6 global collaborators. A de-identified subject ID, COVID-19 status, age in years and sex were almost always included in the sample metadata. HLA class I and class II types, where available, came from metadata supplied by the sample provider rather than from assay-based typing.

Participants in the prospective study were enrolled through a virtual design, were aged about 18 to 100 years, and lived in roughly 25 United States geographic areas. To assign participants to cohorts, the prospective study relied on clinical history that participants themselves reported in a screening survey and a study questionnaire. In the prospective study, whole blood, serum and a nasopharyngeal or oropharyngeal swab were collected from each participant by mobile phlebotomists. Participants in the prospective study had the option to provide additional blood draws and questionnaires over a 2-month period. Prospective study blood samples were shipped either frozen or at room temperature before DNA extraction. The sample holds a few counts of this clone. This receptor's antigen is unknown. No much larger clone is present one base from it, and per-base qualities are unavailable. What the research found in general, with its limitations: How much clinical and demographic metadata was included differed by source and by participant, and the metadata was provided uncurated.

Taken from cysteine to phenylalanine, the CDR3 has 13 residues. Only the CDR3 region is kept as DNA, spanning 39 bases read in frame from base 1. Trimming leaves V shorter by 5 bases and J shorter by 8 bases, with the junction holding 4 bases beyond the gene matches. CDR1 and CDR2 are read off the germline V gene (reference sequence) as SEHNR and FQNEAQ. TCRbeta CDR3 regions were amplified from genomic DNA by means of the immunoSEQ Assay, a bias-controlled multiplex PCR. Turning to the authors' computational methods: The number of nucleated cells in each sample was estimated by amplification of reference gene primers within the assay. To quantify the absolute abundance of each unique TCRbeta CDR3 rearrangement, sequence reads were collapsed and filtered. Productive Simpson clonality was computed per sample as the square root of Simpson's diversity index over productive rearrangements. Imported from immuneACCESS, the table was reduced by TCRdb to in-frame sequences with V and J called. These copies leave out some clones; in studies compared against another copy, an unresolved V gene accounts for under half, and the cause of the remainder is not known. The V and J calls and the clone size are those of that table, but D and trimming were determined from the DNA. Present in this sample are 260,000 or so clones, roughly 86% of which were seen just once. The ten largest clones add up to around 2.6% of the sample.

The receptor was derived from a woman between 25 and 40 years old with acute COVID-19. The sequence is built from TRBV7-9 and TRBJ1-2; 11 junctional bases match TRBD1. Material: PBMCs or T cells enriched from blood (not recorded which). The CDR3 region reads CASSPDRGRGYTF. The DNA is TGTGCCAGCAGCCCGGACAGGGGGCGAGGCTACACCTTC.